Shown below are 20 T cell receptor beta chains from a single sample sequenced in a study of blood T cell repertoires in COVID-19. Clones were sequenced by immunoSEQ multiplex PCR, and TCRdb holds only the in-frame ones, with some missing. The sample consists of about 310,000 clones, around 90% of them appearing once. The specimen sequenced was peripheral blood. Receptors were obtained from a woman aged 25-40 years with COVID-19, enrolled during active disease.

The J gene is TRBJ2-7, the V gene TRBV29-1, with 9 bases fitting TRBD1. Germline V gene lookup returns CDR1 SQVTM and CDR2 ANQGSEA. J lost 3 bases, V lost 4 bases, and 4 bases had no gene match. The CDR3 is made up of 13 amino acids. The CDR3: CSVGGQGFYEQYF. The CDR3 nucleotides are TGCAGCGTTGGAGGACAGGGGTTCTACGAGCAGTACTTC.

This rearrangement joins TRBV10-3 to TRBJ1-2, with 7 bases that match TRBD1. Germline values: CDR1 ENHRY, CDR2 SYGVKD. The length of the CDR3 is 16 residues. V lost 0 bases, J lost 8 bases, and 12 bases stayed unmatched. CDR3 DNA: TGTGCCATCAGTGAGTCAACAGGCAGTACAGGGGCCGGCTACACCTTC. Amino acid sequence: CAISESTGSTGAGYTF.

The chain couples TRBV19 to TRBJ2-7; the D gene is possibly TRBD1 (5 bases). The CDR3 is 13 residues long. Looked up from germline, CDR1 is LNHDA and CDR2 is SQIVND (reference sequence). The V end was cut by 6 bases, the J end by 6 bases, with 15 bases between. The DNA of the CDR3 is TGTGCCAGTAGGGGCAGGGTAGATGGCGAGCAGTACTTC. Encoded protein: CASRGRVDGEQYF.

The chain carries TRBV19 and TRBJ1-1; D is possibly TRBD1 (5 bases). The ends were cut back, 6 bases at V and 12 bases at J, with 17 bases in the middle. In germline, CDR1 is LNHDA, CDR2 SQIVND (reference sequence). The CDR3 is 12 residues long. Written as DNA, the CDR3 is TGTGCCAGTAGCCTCCCAGGGTCTTCGTCTTTCTTT. As protein: CASSLPGSSSFF.

The rearrangement links TRBV4-1 to TRBJ1-5, with D tentatively TRBD1 (6 bases). Deletions cut 1 base from V and 0 bases from J, with 16 bases between. This CDR3 has 18 residues. From germline, CDR1 is MGHRA and CDR2 YSYEKL. CDR3 in amino acids: CASSQGRGDTLSNQPQHF. The CDR3 nucleotides read TGCGCCAGCAGCCAAGGGAGAGGGGACACCCTTAGCAATCAGCCCCAGCATTTT.

The chain combines TRBV15 with TRBJ1-4; D unresolved. CDR3 length: 13 residues. Trimming left V 10 bases short and J 0 bases short, with 9 bases between. Germline V gives CDR1 LNHNV, CDR2 YYDKDF (reference sequence). The CDR3 DNA reads as TGTGCCATCGGGGATGCAACTAATGAAAAACTGTTTTTT. This sequence encodes CAIGDATNEKLFF.

V usage is TRBV6-5 and J usage is TRBJ1-2, with 9 nucleotides matching TRBD1. V was pared by 6 bases and J by 4 bases, with 6 bases of the junction left unmatched. There are 14 residues in the CDR3. Germline CDR1 and CDR2: MNHEY and SVGAGI. CDR3 sequence: CASRPTGGSYGYTF. CDR3 in DNA: TGTGCCAGCAGGCCGACAGGGGGATCCTATGGCTACACCTTC.

The gene calls are TRBV5-1 and TRBJ2-5; 12 nucleotides agree with TRBD2. CDR3 length: 17 amino acids. Per germline, CDR1 SGHRS and CDR2 YFSETQ. Losses at the gene ends were 4 bases for V and 5 bases for J; bases not matched to a gene: 12. CDR3: CASSIGPSGRAGETQYF. In DNA form, the CDR3 reads TGCGCCAGCAGCATAGGTCCTAGCGGGAGGGCCGGGGAGACCCAGTACTTC.

The chain uses TRBV15 and TRBJ2-1, with 9 bases lining up with TRBD2. Trimming took 0 bases from V and 5 from J; bases not matched to a gene: 5. CDR3 length equals 16 residues. The germline gives CDR1 LNHNV, CDR2 YYDKDF (reference sequence). CDR3 in DNA: TGTGCCACCAGCAGAGATGGGCTAGCGGGGAACAATGAGCAGTTCTTC. Residues: CATSRDGLAGNNEQFF.

The chain joins TRBV6-1 to TRBJ2-7; D might be TRBD2 (6 bases). Trimming removed 2 bases at V and 6 bases at J, with 26 bases between. Germline CDR1 is MNHNS and CDR2 is SASEGT. The CDR3 totals 18 residues. The CDR3 here is CASSEQDVVSGRRSEQYF. The CDR3 region has the DNA TGTGCCAGCAGTGAACAGGACGTAGTGTCAGGGAGGCGCTCCGAGCAGTACTTC.

This clone was picked up one time. The CDR3 nucleotides read TGTGCCAGTGCCTGGACTTCCGACTACGAGCAGTACTTC. Amino acids: CASAWTSDYEQYF. The chain uses TRBV27 and TRBJ2-7, with D possibly matching TRBD2 (5 bases). The CDR3 extends over 13 amino acids. The V end was cut by 9 bases, the J end by 3 bases, with 15 bases between. Germline CDR1 is MNHEY and CDR2 is SMNVEV (reference sequence).

The chain employs TRBV24-1 and TRBJ2-2; a weak D match, TRBD1 (5 bases). Trimming took 4 bases from V and 2 from J, leaving 13 bases between them. CDR3 length equals 16 residues. CDR1 and CDR2 (germline): KGHDR, SFDVKD. This CDR3 is CATSESTVPNTGELFF. CDR3 DNA sequence: TGTGCCACCAGTGAATCGACAGTCCCCAACACCGGGGAGCTGTTTTTT.

The rearrangement joins TRBV5-1 to TRBJ2-2, with TRBD2 identical over 9 bases. In germline, CDR1 is SGHRS, CDR2 YFSETQ. The CDR3 covers 15 residues. V was pared by 4 bases and J by 2 bases, with 3 bases of the junction left unmatched. The CDR3 coding sequence is TGCGCCAGCAGCGATAGCGGGAGCAACACCGGGGAGCTGTTTTTT. This translates into CASSDSGSNTGELFF.

V and J are TRBV28 and TRBJ2-6, with D possibly TRBD1 on 6 matching bases. Deletions cut 2 bases from V and 1 base from J, with 15 bases between. The CDR3 length is 18 residues. Looked up from germline, CDR1 is MDHEN and CDR2 is SYDVKM. CDR3 region: CASSLNSEGVSGANVLTF. In nucleotides, the CDR3 is TGTGCCAGCAGTTTAAATTCCGAGGGGGTGTCTGGGGCCAACGTCCTGACTTTC.

The rearrangement joins TRBV7-9 to TRBJ2-1, with 7 bases aligning to TRBD1. From germline, CDR1 is SEHNR and CDR2 FQNEAQ (reference sequence). Germline trimming cut 4 bases from V and 5 bases from J; bases unmatched to any gene: 5. This CDR3 has 14 amino acids. CDR3 DNA sequence: TGTGCCAGCAGCTCTCGGACAGGCCACAATGAGCAGTTCTTC. The encoded protein is CASSSRTGHNEQFF.

The V call is TRBV9, the J call TRBJ2-1; 7 bases agree with TRBD2. The V gene's germline CDR1 is SGDLS and CDR2 YYNGEE. Losses at the gene ends were 0 bases for V and 3 bases for J; bases not matched to a gene: 3. The CDR3 has 15 residues. This CDR3 is CASSVVGTNYNEQFF. CDR3 nucleotides: TGTGCCAGCAGCGTAGTGGGGACTAACTACAATGAGCAGTTCTTC.

The J gene is TRBJ2-1, the V gene TRBV18; 11 bases are shared with TRBD1. The length of the CDR3 is 15 residues. From germline, CDR1 is KGHSH and CDR2 LQKENI. V shed 3 bases and J 4 bases; nucleotides not matched to a gene: 2. This CDR3 is CASSPGQGAYNEQFF. The CDR3, as DNA: TGTGCCAGCTCACCTGGACAGGGGGCTTACAATGAGCAGTTCTTC.

The J gene is TRBJ1-2, the V gene TRBV6-5; TRBD1 agrees at 7 bases. This CDR3 has 16 residues. Unmatched junction bases numbered 4, after V lost 0 bases and J lost 0 bases. Per the germline V gene, CDR1 is MNHEY and CDR2 is SVGAGI. The CDR3 reads CASSYSSQGANYGYTF. The CDR3 DNA is TGTGCCAGCAGTTACTCGTCTCAGGGGGCTAACTATGGCTACACCTTC.

The V and J genes are TRBV19 and TRBJ1-1, with 10 bases that match TRBD1. CDR3 length: 14 amino acids. Germline CDR1 LNHDA, CDR2 SQIVND (reference sequence). The junction had 4 bases not matched to a gene; V was cut back by 5 bases and J by 4 bases. CDR3 nucleotide sequence: TGTGCCAGTAGTGACAGGGGGCGCAGCACTGAAGCTTTCTTT. Translated, it gives CASSDRGRSTEAFF.

This clone occurred a few times. This chain joins TRBV27 and TRBJ1-3; D is possibly TRBD1 (5 bases). There are 13 residues in the CDR3. The V and J ends lost 2 bases and 4 bases respectively, with 6 bases between them. The germline V gene encodes CDR1 MNHEY and CDR2 SMNVEV (reference sequence). In DNA form, the CDR3 reads TGTGCCAGCAGTTTACGACAGGGAAACACCATATATTTT. The encoded protein is CASSLRQGNTIYF.